This TCR beta chain was sequenced for a study of blood T cells in healthy people across ages. With a J-beta primer mix and a sample-barcoded 5' primer, a second PCR ran about 7 to 12 cycles. Template switching added a 12-random-nucleotide identifier to every cDNA molecule. Paired-end reads containing CDR3 totaled no fewer than 2.5 million for each sample. MiXCR, run by TCRdb on the 5' RACE reads, gives a single entry per CDR3 protein. The sample comprises roughly 2 million distinct CDR3 sequences, just under 50% of which are singletons, and less than 2.5% rests with the top ten. This CDR3 is 18 amino acids long. CDR1 is SGHTA and CDR2 is FQGNSA in the germline V gene. Losses at the gene ends were 5 bases for V and 11 bases for J; bases not matched to a gene: 23. Total RNA amounts of at least 5 micrograms were extracted per sample.

Sequenced sample: blood. The receptor was derived from a middle-aged woman in good health. The V and J genes are TRBV7-2 and TRBJ2-5, with TRBD1 matching over 10 bases. DNA for the CDR3: TGTGCCAGCAGCCTATTTAGACAGGGGGCAGCCCACTCCTACGGGCAGTACTTC. Translation: CASSLFRQGAAHSYGQYF.